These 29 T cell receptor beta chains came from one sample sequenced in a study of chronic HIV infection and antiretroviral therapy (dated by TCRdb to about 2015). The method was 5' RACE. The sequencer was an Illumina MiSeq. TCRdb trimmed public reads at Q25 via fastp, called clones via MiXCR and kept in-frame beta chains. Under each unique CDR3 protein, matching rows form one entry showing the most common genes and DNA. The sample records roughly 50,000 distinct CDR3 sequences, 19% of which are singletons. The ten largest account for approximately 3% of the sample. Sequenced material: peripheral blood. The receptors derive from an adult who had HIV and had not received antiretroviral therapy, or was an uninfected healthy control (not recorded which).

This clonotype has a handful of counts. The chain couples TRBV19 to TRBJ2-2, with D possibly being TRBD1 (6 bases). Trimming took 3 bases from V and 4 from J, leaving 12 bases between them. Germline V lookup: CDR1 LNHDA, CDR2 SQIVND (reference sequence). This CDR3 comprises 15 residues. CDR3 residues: CASSIKSRGTGELFF. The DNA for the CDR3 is TGTGCCAGTAGTATCAAATCCAGGGGCACCGGGGAGCTGTTTTTT.

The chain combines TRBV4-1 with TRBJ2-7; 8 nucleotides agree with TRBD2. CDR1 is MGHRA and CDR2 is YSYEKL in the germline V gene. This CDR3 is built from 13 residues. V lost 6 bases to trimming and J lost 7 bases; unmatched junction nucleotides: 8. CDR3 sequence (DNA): TGCGCCAGCAGAGCACACGGGGGGGGAGAGCAGTACTTC. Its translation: CASRAHGGGEQYF.

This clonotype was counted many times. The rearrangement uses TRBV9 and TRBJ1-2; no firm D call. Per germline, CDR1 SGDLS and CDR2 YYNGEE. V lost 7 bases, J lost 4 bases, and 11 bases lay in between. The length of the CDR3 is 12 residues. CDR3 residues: CASVTGSYGYTF. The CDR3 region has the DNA TGTGCCAGCGTAACGGGGAGCTATGGCTACACCTTC.

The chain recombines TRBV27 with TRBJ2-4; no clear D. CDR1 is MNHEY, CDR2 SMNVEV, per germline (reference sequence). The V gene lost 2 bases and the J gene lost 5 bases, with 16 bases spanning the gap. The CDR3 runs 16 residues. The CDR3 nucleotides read TGTGCCAGCAGTTTAAAAGCGACCCTCTCCCAAAACATTCAGTACTTC. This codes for CASSLKATLSQNIQYF.

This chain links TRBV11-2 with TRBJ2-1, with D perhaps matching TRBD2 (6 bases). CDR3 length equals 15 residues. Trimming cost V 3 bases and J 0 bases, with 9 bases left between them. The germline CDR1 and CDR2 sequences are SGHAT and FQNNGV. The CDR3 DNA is TGTGCCAGCAGCTTGGGCGGGACCTCCTACAATGAGCAGTTCTTC. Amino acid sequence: CASSLGGTSYNEQFF.

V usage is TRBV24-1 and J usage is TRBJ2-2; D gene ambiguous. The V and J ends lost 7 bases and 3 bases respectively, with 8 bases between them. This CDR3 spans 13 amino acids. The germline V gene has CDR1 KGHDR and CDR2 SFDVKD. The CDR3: CATSLSDTGELFF. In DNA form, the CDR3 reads TGTGCCACCAGCCTTTCTGACACCGGGGAGCTGTTTTTT.

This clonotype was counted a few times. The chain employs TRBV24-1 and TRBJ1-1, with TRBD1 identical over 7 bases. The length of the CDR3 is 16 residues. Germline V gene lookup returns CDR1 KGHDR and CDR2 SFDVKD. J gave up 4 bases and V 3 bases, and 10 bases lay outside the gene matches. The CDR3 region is CATSDPTGRKGTEAFF. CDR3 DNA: TGTGCCACCAGTGATCCGACAGGGCGGAAGGGCACTGAAGCTTTCTTT.

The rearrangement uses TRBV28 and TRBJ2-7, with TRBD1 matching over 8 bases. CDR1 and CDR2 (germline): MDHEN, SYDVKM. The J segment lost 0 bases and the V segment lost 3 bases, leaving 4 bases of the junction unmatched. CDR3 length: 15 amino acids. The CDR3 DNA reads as TGTGCCAGCAGTTTTCCTCAGGGGGCCTCCTACGAGCAGTACTTC. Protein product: CASSFPQGASYEQYF.

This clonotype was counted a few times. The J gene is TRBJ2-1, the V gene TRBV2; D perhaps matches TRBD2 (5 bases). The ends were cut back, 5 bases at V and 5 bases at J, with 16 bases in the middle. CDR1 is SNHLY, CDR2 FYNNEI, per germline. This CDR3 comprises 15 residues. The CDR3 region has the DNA TGTGCCAGCAGTCCCGACGGACTGCCAAACAATGAGCAGTTCTTC. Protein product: CASSPDGLPNNEQFF.

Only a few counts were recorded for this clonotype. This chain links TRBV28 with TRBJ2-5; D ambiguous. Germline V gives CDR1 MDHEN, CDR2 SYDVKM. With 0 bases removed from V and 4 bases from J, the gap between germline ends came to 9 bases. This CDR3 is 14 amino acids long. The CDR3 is CASSLWSSLETQYF. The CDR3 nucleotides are TGTGCCAGCAGTTTATGGTCCAGTCTAGAGACCCAGTACTTC.

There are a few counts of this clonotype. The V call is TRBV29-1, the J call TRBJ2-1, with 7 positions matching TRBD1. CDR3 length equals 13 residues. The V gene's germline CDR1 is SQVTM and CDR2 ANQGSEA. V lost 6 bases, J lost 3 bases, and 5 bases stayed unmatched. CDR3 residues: CSVKTGSYNEQFF. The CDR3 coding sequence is TGCAGCGTCAAGACAGGGAGCTACAATGAGCAGTTCTTC.

CDR3 bases: TGTGCCAGCAGTTTATCGTCCATCAATGAAGCTTTCTTT. As protein: CASSLSSINEAFF. V usage is TRBV28 and J usage is TRBJ1-1; D gene uncertain. Germline CDR1 is MDHEN and CDR2 is SYDVKM. V shed 1 base and J shed 7 bases, with 10 bases lying between them. The CDR3 is 13 amino acids.

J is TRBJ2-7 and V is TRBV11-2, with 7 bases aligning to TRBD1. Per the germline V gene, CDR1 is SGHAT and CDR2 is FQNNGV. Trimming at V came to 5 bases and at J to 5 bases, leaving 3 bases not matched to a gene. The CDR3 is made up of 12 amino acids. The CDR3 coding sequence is TGTGCCAGCAGCCTACAGGGGCACGAGCAGTACTTC. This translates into CASSLQGHEQYF.

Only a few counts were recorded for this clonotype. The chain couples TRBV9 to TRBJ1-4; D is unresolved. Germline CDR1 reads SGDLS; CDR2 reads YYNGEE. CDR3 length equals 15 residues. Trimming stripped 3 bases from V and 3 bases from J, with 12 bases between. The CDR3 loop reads CASSATPGSNEKLFF. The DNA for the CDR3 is TGTGCCAGCAGCGCGACTCCGGGATCTAATGAAAAACTGTTTTTT.

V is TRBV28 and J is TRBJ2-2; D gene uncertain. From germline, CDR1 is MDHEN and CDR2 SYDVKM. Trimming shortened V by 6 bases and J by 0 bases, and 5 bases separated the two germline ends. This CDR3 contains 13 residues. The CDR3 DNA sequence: TGTGCCAGCAGGTGGACGAACACCGGGGAGCTGTTTTTT. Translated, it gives CASRWTNTGELFF.

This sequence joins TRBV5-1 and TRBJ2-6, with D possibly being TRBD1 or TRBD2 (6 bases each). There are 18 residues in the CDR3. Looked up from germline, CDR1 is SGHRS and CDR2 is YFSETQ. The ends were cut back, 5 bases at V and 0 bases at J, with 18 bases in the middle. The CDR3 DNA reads TGCGCCAGCAGGCGACGCGAAGGGGGGAGCTCTGGGGCCAACGTCCTGACTTTC. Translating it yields CASRRREGGSSGANVLTF. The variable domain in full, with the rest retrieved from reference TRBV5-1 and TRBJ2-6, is KAGVTQTPRYLIKTRGQQVTLSCSPISGHRSVSWYQQTPGQGLQFLFEYFSETQRNKGNFPGRFSGRQFSNSRSEMNVSTLELGDSALYLCASRRREGGSSGANVLTFGAGSRLTVL.

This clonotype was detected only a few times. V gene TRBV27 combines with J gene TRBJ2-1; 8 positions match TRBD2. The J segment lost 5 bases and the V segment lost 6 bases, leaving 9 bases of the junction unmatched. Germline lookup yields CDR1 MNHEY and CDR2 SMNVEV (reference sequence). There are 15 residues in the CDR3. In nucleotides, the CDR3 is TGTGCCAGCAGCCACGGAGTAGCGGGAAACAATGAGCAGTTCTTC. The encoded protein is CASSHGVAGNNEQFF.

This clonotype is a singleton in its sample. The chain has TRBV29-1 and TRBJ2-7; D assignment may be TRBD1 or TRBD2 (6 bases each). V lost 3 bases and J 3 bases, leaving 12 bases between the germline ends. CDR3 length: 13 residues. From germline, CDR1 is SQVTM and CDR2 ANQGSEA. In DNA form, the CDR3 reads TGCAGCGTTGACGGGGGCGCGGGCTACGAGCAGTACTTC. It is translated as CSVDGGAGYEQYF.

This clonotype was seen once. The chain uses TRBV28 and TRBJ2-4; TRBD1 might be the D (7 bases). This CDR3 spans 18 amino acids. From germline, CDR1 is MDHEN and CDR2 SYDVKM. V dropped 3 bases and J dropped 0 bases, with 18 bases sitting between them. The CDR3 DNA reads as TGTGCCAGCAGTTTTCCCCGGGGGACAGCCCTAGCCAAAAACATTCAGTACTTC. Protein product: CASSFPRGTALAKNIQYF.

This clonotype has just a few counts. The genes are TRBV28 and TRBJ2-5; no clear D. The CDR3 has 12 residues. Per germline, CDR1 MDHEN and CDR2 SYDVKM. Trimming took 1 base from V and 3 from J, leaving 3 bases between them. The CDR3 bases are TGTGCCAGCAGTTTATTAGAAGAGACCCAGTACTTC. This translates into CASSLLEETQYF.

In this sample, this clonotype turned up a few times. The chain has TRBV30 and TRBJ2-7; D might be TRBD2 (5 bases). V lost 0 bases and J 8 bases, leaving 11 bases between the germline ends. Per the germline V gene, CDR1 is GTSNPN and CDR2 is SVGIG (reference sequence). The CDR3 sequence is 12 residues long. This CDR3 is CAWSVAREKQYF. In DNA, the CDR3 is TGTGCCTGGAGTGTAGCCCGGGAAAAGCAGTACTTC.

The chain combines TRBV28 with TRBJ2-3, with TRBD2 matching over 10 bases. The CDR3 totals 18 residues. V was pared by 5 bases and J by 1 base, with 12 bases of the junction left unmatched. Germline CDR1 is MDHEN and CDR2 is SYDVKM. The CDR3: CASSPLAGAFWGTDTQYF. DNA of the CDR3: TGTGCCAGCAGTCCCCTAGCGGGAGCCTTTTGGGGCACAGATACGCAGTATTTT. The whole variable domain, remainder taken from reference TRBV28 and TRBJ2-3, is DVKVTQSSRYLVKRTGEKVFLECVQDMDHENMFWYRQDPGLGLRLIYFSYDVKMKEKGDIPEGYSVSREKKERFSLILESASTNQTSMYLCASSPLAGAFWGTDTQYFGPGTRLTVL.

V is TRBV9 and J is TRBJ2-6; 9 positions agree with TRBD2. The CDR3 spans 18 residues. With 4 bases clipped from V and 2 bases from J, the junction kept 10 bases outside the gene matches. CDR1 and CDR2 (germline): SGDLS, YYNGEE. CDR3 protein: CASSRVAGAYTGANVLTF. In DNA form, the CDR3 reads TGTGCCAGCAGCCGGGTAGCGGGAGCTTATACTGGGGCCAACGTCCTGACTTTC.

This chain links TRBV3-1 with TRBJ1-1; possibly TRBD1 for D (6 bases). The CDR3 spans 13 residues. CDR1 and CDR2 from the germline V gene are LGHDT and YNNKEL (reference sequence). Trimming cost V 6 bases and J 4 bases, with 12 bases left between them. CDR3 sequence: CASRVQGTTEAFF. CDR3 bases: TGTGCCAGCAGGGTACAGGGTACCACTGAAGCTTTCTTT.

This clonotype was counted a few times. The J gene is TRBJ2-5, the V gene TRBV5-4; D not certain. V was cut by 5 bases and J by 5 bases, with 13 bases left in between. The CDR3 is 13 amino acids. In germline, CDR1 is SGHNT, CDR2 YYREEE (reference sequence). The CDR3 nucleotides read TGTGCCAGCAGTCACCCCGTATCGGAGACCCAGTACTTC. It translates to CASSHPVSETQYF.

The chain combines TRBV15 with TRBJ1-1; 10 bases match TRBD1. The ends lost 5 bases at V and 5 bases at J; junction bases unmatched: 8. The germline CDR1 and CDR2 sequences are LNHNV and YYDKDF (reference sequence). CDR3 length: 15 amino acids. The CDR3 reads CATSLLGQGRTEAFF. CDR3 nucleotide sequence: TGTGCCACCAGCCTTTTGGGACAGGGGAGGACTGAAGCTTTCTTT.

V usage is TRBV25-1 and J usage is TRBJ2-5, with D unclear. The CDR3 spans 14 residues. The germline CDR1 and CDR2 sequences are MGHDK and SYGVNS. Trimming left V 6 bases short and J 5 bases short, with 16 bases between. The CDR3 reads CASSLRLPPETQYF. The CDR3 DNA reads TGTGCCAGCAGCCTTCGACTTCCCCCGGAGACCCAGTACTTC.

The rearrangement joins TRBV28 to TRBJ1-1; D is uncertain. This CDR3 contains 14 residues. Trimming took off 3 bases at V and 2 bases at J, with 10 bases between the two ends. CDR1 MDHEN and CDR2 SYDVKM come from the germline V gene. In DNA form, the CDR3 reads TGTGCCAGCAGTTTCCTCACTCCCAACACTGAAGCTTTCTTT. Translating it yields CASSFLTPNTEAFF.

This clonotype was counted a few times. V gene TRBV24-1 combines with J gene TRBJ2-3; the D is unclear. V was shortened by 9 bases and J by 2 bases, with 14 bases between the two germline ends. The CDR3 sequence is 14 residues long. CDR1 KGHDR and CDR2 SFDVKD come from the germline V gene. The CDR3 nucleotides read TGTGCCACCGGACCCCTAACTGACACAGATACGCAGTATTTT. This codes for CATGPLTDTDTQYF.